A single sample is the source of the 24 T cell receptor beta chains below, sequenced in a study of metastatic and nonmetastatic thyroid tumors. All patients reached thyroid surgery having received no treatment beforehand. With MiXCR, TCRdb called clones anew from the PCR reads. The data contain 13,000 or so clones, around a quarter of them seen just once; the ten biggest clones take up about 20%. The sequenced sample was tumor tissue. These receptors all stem from a female donor with papillary thyroid cancer or a benign thyroid nodule (not recorded which). Some clones in this sample may be carry-over from other donors' samples.

The rearrangement links TRBV7-3 to TRBJ2-7, with a tentative D call TRBD1 (5 bases). In germline, CDR1 is SGHTA, CDR2 FQGTGA. With 5 bases removed from V and 3 bases from J, the gap between germline ends came to 11 bases. The CDR3 has 13 amino acids. CDR3 sequence (DNA): TGTGCCAGCAGCCCCGTACAGGTCTACGAGCAGTACTTC. Protein: CASSPVQVYEQYF.

The chain is built from TRBV28 and TRBJ2-7, with D perhaps TRBD1 (6 bases). This CDR3 region has 13 residues. Germline loops: CDR1 MDHEN, CDR2 SYDVKM. With 2 bases removed from V and 3 bases from J, the gap between germline ends came to 8 bases. The CDR3 DNA reads as TGTGCCAGCAGTTTAAGCAGGGGCTACGAGCAGTACTTC. It translates to CASSLSRGYEQYF.

This clone was detected ten times or more. This sequence joins TRBV10-3 and TRBJ2-1; unclear D gene. Between the trimmed V and J ends, which lost 3 bases and 4 bases, there was a span of 4 bases. CDR1 ENHRY and CDR2 SYGVKD come from the germline V gene. There are 12 residues in the CDR3. CDR3 residues: CAISDRYNEQFF. The CDR3 DNA reads as TGTGCCATCAGTGACCGGTACAATGAGCAGTTCTTC.

This chain joins TRBV7-8 and TRBJ2-7, with D possibly TRBD2 on 5 matching bases. CDR3 size: 13 residues. Germline CDR1 SGHVS, CDR2 FQNEAQ. The CDR3 is CAISPRTCYEQYV. The CDR3 nucleotides are TGTGCCATCAGCCCTAGGACTTGCTACGAGCAGTACGTC.

This rearrangement joins TRBV6-1 to TRBJ1-2; tentatively, D is TRBD1 (5 bases). The V and J ends lost 1 base and 0 bases respectively, with 12 bases between them. The CDR3 totals 16 residues. Germline-derived CDR1 and CDR2 are MNHNS and SASEGT. This CDR3 reads CASSEGWGIPNYGYTF. CDR3 bases: TGTGCCAGCAGTGAAGGATGGGGCATTCCTAACTATGGCTACACCTTC.

This clone was seen ten or more times. This chain uses TRBV28 with TRBJ2-3, with no clear D. CDR1 is MDHEN and CDR2 is SYDVKM in the germline V gene. The CDR3 is made up of 15 amino acids. V was pared by 8 bases and J by 0 bases, with 15 bases between. The DNA of the CDR3 is TGTGCCAGCCCCTCGGCTGACCCTAGCACAGATACGCAGTATTTT. It translates to CASPSADPSTDTQYF.

This clone has at least ten counts. The J gene is TRBJ1-1, the V gene TRBV20-1; D possibly corresponds to TRBD1 (5 bases). Germline V gene sequence: CDR1 DFQATT, CDR2 SNEGSKA (reference sequence). Trimming shortened V by 6 bases and J by 3 bases, and 14 bases separated the two germline ends. This CDR3 comprises 13 residues. CDR3 loop: CSAAGLWDTEAFF. The CDR3 DNA follows: TGCAGTGCCGCGGGACTCTGGGACACTGAAGCTTTCTTT.

This clone rates as medium-sized. The chain joins TRBV6-1 to TRBJ1-2, with 7 bases matching TRBD1. Looked up from germline, CDR1 is MNHNS and CDR2 is SASEGT. The CDR3 contains 14 residues. The trim removed 5 bases at V and 6 bases at J, leaving 9 bases unmatched. The CDR3 coding sequence is TGTGCCAGCAGTTCGAACAGGGGTTTGGATGGCTACACCTTC. Its protein is CASSSNRGLDGYTF.

V and J are TRBV2 and TRBJ1-1; tentatively, D is TRBD1 (6 bases). V lost 4 bases, J lost 0 bases, and 15 bases lay in between. Germline V gene data show CDR1 as SNHLY and CDR2 as FYNNEI. This CDR3 contains 16 residues. The CDR3 region is CASSARDTGLNTEAFF. As DNA, the CDR3 is TGTGCCAGCAGTGCCCGGGACACTGGACTGAACACTGAAGCTTTCTTT.

This clone was detected many times. The chain uses TRBV19 and TRBJ1-5; 9 nucleotides agree with TRBD1. J gave up 5 bases and V 3 bases, and 11 bases lay outside the gene matches. CDR3 length equals 17 residues. CDR1 and CDR2 (germline): LNHDA, SQIVND (reference sequence). For the CDR3, the DNA is TGTGCCAGTAGTATCTATTCCCGGGACAGGGACCATCAGCCCCAGCATTTT. Its translation is CASSIYSRDRDHQPQHF.

This clone was counted a few times. The chain links TRBV5-6 to TRBJ2-1; no firm D call. V was pared by 0 bases and J by 4 bases, with 8 bases between. The germline V gene encodes CDR1 SGHDT and CDR2 YYEEEE. The CDR3 totals 14 residues. Here the CDR3 DNA reads TGTGCCAGCAGCTTGGCGGAGTGGTACAATGAGCAGTTCTTC. Its protein is CASSLAEWYNEQFF.

As regards this clone: The sample has other DNA sequences that encode this CDR3 too. The chain links TRBV20-1 to TRBJ1-2, with a possible D match to TRBD1 (6 bases). The germline CDR1 and CDR2 sequences are DFQATT and SNEGSKA (reference sequence). V dropped 5 bases and J dropped 7 bases, with 20 bases sitting between them. This CDR3 has 14 residues. The chain's CDR3 is CSAPSGQGWSGYTF. CDR3 nucleotides: TGCAGTGCTCCTTCTGGCCAGGGGTGGAGTGGCTACACCTTC.

CDR3 DNA sequence: TGTGCCAGCAGCTTAGGAGCGGGAGGGGGGAATGAGCAGTTCTTC. Amino acids: CASSLGAGGGNEQFF. This chain joins TRBV3-1 and TRBJ2-1, with 10 bases matching TRBD2. After removal of 5 bases from V and 7 bases from J, the junction contained 8 bases not matched to a gene. This CDR3 has 15 residues. Germline-derived CDR1 and CDR2 are LGHDT and YNNKEL (reference sequence).

This clone was counted at least ten times. The rearrangement links TRBV19 to TRBJ1-5, with unresolved D. Germline CDR1 is LNHDA and CDR2 is SQIVND (reference sequence). V gave up 7 bases and J gave up 10 bases, with 23 bases separating them. CDR3 size: 15 residues. CDR3 amino acids: CASISGPTPGGPQHF. For the CDR3, the DNA is TGTGCCAGTATTAGTGGACCGACTCCGGGAGGTCCCCAGCATTTT.

Comments on this clone: A much larger clone differs by one base, so this may be a read error. The J gene is TRBJ2-5, the V gene TRBV7-8; 10 bases agree with TRBD2. The V gene end was trimmed by 7 bases and the J gene end by 5 bases; junction bases not matched to a gene: 10. Per germline, CDR1 SGHVS and CDR2 FQNEAQ. The CDR3 contains 15 residues. Here the CDR3 DNA reads TGTGCCAGCATCTTGAGCGGGGGGGCCTTTGAGACCCAGTACTTC. Its protein is CASILSGGAFETQYF.

This clone was seen a handful of times. A much larger clone is a single base away; this may be a read error. This chain links TRBV5-4 with TRBJ2-5; D gene uncertain. This CDR3 has 12 amino acids. Germline V gives CDR1 SGHNT, CDR2 YYREEE (reference sequence). The V and J ends lost 0 bases and 5 bases respectively, with 5 bases between them. Written as DNA, the CDR3 is TGTGCCAGCAGCTTGGATGTGGAGACCCAGTACTTC. It specifies CASSLDVETQYF.

On this clone: This may be a read error, as it is one base from a much larger clone. The same CDR3 arises from other DNA sequences in this sample as well. The chain joins TRBV12-3 or TRBV12-4 to TRBJ2-6; D is possibly TRBD1 or TRBD2 (6 bases each). CDR3 length: 14 amino acids. CDR3 sequence reads: CASLLDSGANVPTF. The CDR3 bases are TGTGCCAGCTTATTGGACTCGGGGGCCAACGTCCCGACTTTC.

This clone was seen more than once but under ten times. The junction and the germline gene differ at one end; a read error may be behind it. For the CDR3, the DNA is TGTGCCAGCTCACCCTACAGGATCTATGGCTACGCCTTC. It specifies CASSPYRIYGYAF. The chain joins TRBV18 to TRBJ1-2, with D perhaps matching TRBD1 (5 bases). CDR1 and CDR2 from the germline V gene are KGHSH and LQKENI. CDR3 size: 13 residues.

For this clone: Compared with germline, one end of the junction differs, possibly owing to a read error. As DNA, the CDR3 is TGTGCCAGCAGCCCAGGGGTCTTGGTGACTGAACCTTTCTTT. This gives the protein CASSPGVLVTEPFF. This chain joins TRBV6-1 and TRBJ1-1; weak D call: TRBD1 (6 bases). The CDR3 is made up of 14 amino acids. Germline CDR1 and CDR2: MNHNS and SASEGT.

This clone came up once. The chain links TRBV5-6 to TRBJ2-7; D unclear. This CDR3 region has 15 residues. CDR1 and CDR2 (germline): SGHDT, YYEEEE. Trimming removed 0 bases from V and 0 bases from J, with 10 bases in between. The CDR3: CASSLEVGGSYEQYF. In DNA, the CDR3 is TGTGCCAGCAGCTTGGAGGTGGGTGGCTCCTACGAGCAGTACTTC.

By share, this clone ranks as medium-sized. V gene TRBV12-3 or TRBV12-4 combines with J gene TRBJ1-2, with TRBD1 as a possible D gene (6 bases). CDR3 size: 15 residues. V lost 1 base and J lost 6, with 15 bases in between. The CDR3 here is CASSLGSGGPHGYTF. CDR3 sequence (DNA): TGTGCCAGCAGTTTAGGTTCCGGGGGGCCCCATGGCTACACCTTC.

Ten or more counts support this clone. The chain combines TRBV29-1 with TRBJ2-1, with 10 bases lining up with TRBD1. The CDR3 spans 17 residues. V was pared by 0 bases and J by 5 bases, with 10 bases of the junction left unmatched. Germline V lookup: CDR1 SQVTM, CDR2 ANQGSEA. This CDR3 reads CSVEDPRQGASHNEQFF. Here the CDR3 DNA reads TGCAGCGTTGAAGATCCTAGACAGGGGGCCAGCCACAATGAGCAGTTCTTC.

Relative to its sample, this clone is medium-sized. The sample contains more than one DNA sequence encoding this CDR3. The chain employs TRBV6-1 and TRBJ2-3; 7 positions agree with TRBD1. V lost 11 bases and J lost 2; bases outside the gene matches: 10. Germline loops: CDR1 MNHNS, CDR2 SASEGT. This CDR3 has 14 amino acids. The CDR3 bases are TGTGCCTCCAGGGGGACCTCAGACACAGATACGCAGTATTTT. Amino acid sequence: CASRGTSDTDTQYF.

This clone has ten or more counts. The chain employs TRBV19 and TRBJ2-3; 8 positions match TRBD2. Trimming removed 10 bases from V and 4 bases from J; junction bases left unmatched: 13. Per the germline V gene, CDR1 is LNHDA and CDR2 is SQIVND (reference sequence). This CDR3 is built from 15 residues. Here the CDR3 DNA reads TGTGCCACCGGGAGGGGGGGGCGGATCGCAGATACGCAGTATTTT. This gives the protein CATGRGGRIADTQYF.